The sequence of this T cell receptor (beta chain) was determined in a study of CD8+ T cells in alopecia areata. Study-wide findings and caveats: Scalp sequencing also captures normal skin's resident alphabeta T cells.

V shed 0 bases and J shed 2 bases, with 7 bases lying between them. Germline assignment: CDR1 KGHSH and CDR2 LQKENI. The CDR3 sequence is 14 residues long. Following RNA extraction, reverse transcription yielded cDNA that acted as the sequencing template. Method: immunoSEQ multiplex PCR; TCRdb's copy keeps in-frame clones and lacks some. The data hold roughly 100,000 clones, with roughly 60% observed a single time. This sample's treatment: oral pan-JAK inhibitor, 5-10 mg twice daily. Alopecia areata patients gave lesional scalp punch biopsies and peripheral blood samples. This clone has more than one count but fewer than ten. Its specificity is unknown.

The specimen comprised CD8+ T cells sorted from blood, sampled at approximately week 60, from a patient treated with tofacitinib. The rearrangement uses TRBV18 and TRBJ1-2, with D perhaps matching TRBD1 (5 bases). The sequence was obtained from a human donor with alopecia areata. CDR3 region: CASSPPWGNYGYTF. Here the CDR3 DNA reads TGTGCCAGCTCACCACCTTGGGGCAACTATGGCTACACCTTC.